This passage covers 18 T cell receptor beta chains from one sample sequenced in a study of blood T cell repertoires in COVID-19. Repertoires were generated with immunoSEQ multiplex PCR, while TCRdb's copy carries only in-frame clones and drops some. The sample yields about 280,000 clones, approximately 85% seen once. Sequenced: peripheral blood. These receptors originate from a man aged 45-60 years with active or convalescent COVID-19.

This rearrangement joins TRBV5-1 to TRBJ2-1, with D perhaps TRBD1 (6 bases). Germline V CDR1 and CDR2: SGHRS, YFSETQ. V was clipped by 4 bases and J by 6 bases, with 20 bases between them. CDR3 length: 16 amino acids. The CDR3 sequence is CASSQTGTPGGNEQFF. CDR3 nucleotide sequence: TGCGCCAGCAGCCAAACAGGGACCCCGGGTGGCAATGAGCAGTTCTTC.

V usage is TRBV7-3 and J usage is TRBJ2-1, with D possibly TRBD2 on 5 matching bases. V dropped 5 bases and J dropped 1 base, with 12 bases sitting between them. Germline V gene lookup returns CDR1 SGHTA and CDR2 FQGTGA. The CDR3 has 15 residues. CDR3 region: CASSHGGGSYNEQFF. The CDR3 nucleotides read TGTGCCAGCAGCCACGGAGGCGGTTCCTACAATGAGCAGTTCTTC.

This clone turned up a few times. The chain recombines TRBV5-1 with TRBJ2-6; 14 bases fit TRBD2. V lost 0 bases and J lost 0; bases outside the gene matches: 5. CDR3 size: 20 residues. The germline gives CDR1 SGHRS, CDR2 YFSETQ. CDR3 DNA: TGCGCCAGCAGCTTGGATGGACTAGCGGGAGGTAGCTCTGGGGCCAACGTCCTGACTTTC. This codes for CASSLDGLAGGSSGANVLTF.

The chain couples TRBV6-4 to TRBJ1-1; TRBD1 is a possible D gene (6 bases). From germline, CDR1 is MRHNA and CDR2 SNTAGT. Trimming took off 4 bases at V and 4 bases at J, with 13 bases between the two ends. The CDR3 has 14 residues. The CDR3 loop reads CASSVTGTSTEAFF. Written as DNA, the CDR3 is TGTGCCAGCAGTGTTACAGGGACGAGCACTGAAGCTTTCTTT.

The chain combines TRBV7-3 with TRBJ2-1; a possible D gene is TRBD2 (6 bases). Germline lookup yields CDR1 SGHTA and CDR2 FQGTGA. Trimming stripped 2 bases from V and 3 bases from J, with 11 bases between. This CDR3 contains 15 residues. The DNA for the CDR3 is TGTGCCAGCAGCTTAGGGGTAGCGGTCTACAATGAGCAGTTCTTC. Its protein product is CASSLGVAVYNEQFF. Combining the CDR3 with reference TRBV7-3 and TRBJ2-1 gives the whole variable domain GAGVSQTPSNKVTEKGKYVELRCDPISGHTALYWYRQSLGQGPEFLIYFQGTGAADDSGLPNDRFFAVRPEGSVSTLKIQRTERGDSAVYLCASSLGVAVYNEQFFGPGTRLTVL.

The chain joins TRBV7-2 to TRBJ2-1, with 9 bases identical to TRBD2. The trim removed 4 bases at V and 0 bases at J, leaving 10 bases unmatched. The CDR3 consists of 18 residues. The germline CDR1 and CDR2 sequences are SGHTA and FQGNSA. The CDR3 spells CASSYPLAGASSYNEQFF. The CDR3 DNA is TGTGCCAGCAGCTACCCGTTAGCGGGGGCGAGCTCCTACAATGAGCAGTTCTTC.

The chain carries TRBV30 and TRBJ1-6, with 8 positions matching TRBD1. The CDR3 spans 16 residues. Germline CDR1 GTSNPN, CDR2 SVGIG (reference sequence). After removal of 3 bases from V and 6 bases from J, the junction contained 10 bases not matched to a gene. Here the CDR3 reads CAWSTRGRVGNSPLHF. CDR3 sequence (DNA): TGTGCCTGGAGCACCAGGGGGCGAGTCGGTAATTCACCCCTCCACTTT.

CDR3 loop: CASQGSSYNEQFF. The CDR3 bases are TGTGCCAGCCAAGGGAGTTCCTACAATGAGCAGTTCTTC. The gene calls are TRBV28 and TRBJ2-1; weak D call: TRBD2 (5 bases). Deletions cut 8 bases from V and 1 base from J, with 9 bases between. The germline CDR1 and CDR2 sequences are MDHEN and SYDVKM. The CDR3 runs to 13 residues.

In the case of this clone: The junction departs from germline at one end; a sequencing error may be responsible. The chain uses TRBV5-3 and TRBJ1-1; the match to TRBD1 covers 7 bases. TRBV5-3 is sorted into the ORF group, with uncertain function. CDR3 length: 17 amino acids. The CDR3 sequence: CVRSYRDRDKMNTEAFF. CDR3 sequence (DNA): TGTGTCAGAAGCTACCGGGACAGAGATAAAATGAACACTGAAGCTTTCTTT.

The chain employs TRBV7-2 and TRBJ2-1; D might be TRBD1 (6 bases). There are 15 residues in the CDR3. V was cut by 1 base and J by 4 bases, with 11 bases left in between. Germline CDR1 is SGHTA and CDR2 is FQGNSA. Here the CDR3 DNA reads TGTGCCAGCAGCTTAGGACAGGTCCGATACAATGAGCAGTTCTTC. Protein product: CASSLGQVRYNEQFF.

This sequence joins TRBV5-1 and TRBJ2-7; D gene ambiguous. V lost 0 bases and J 0 bases, leaving 13 bases between the germline ends. The CDR3 runs to 16 residues. CDR1 and CDR2 from the germline V gene are SGHRS and YFSETQ. The CDR3: CASSLAPASGSYEQYF. In nucleotides, the CDR3 is TGCGCCAGCAGCTTGGCTCCGGCTAGTGGCTCCTACGAGCAGTACTTC.

The rearrangement links TRBV7-2 to TRBJ2-5, with 8 bases fitting TRBD2. With 3 bases clipped from V and 1 base from J, the junction kept 4 bases outside the gene matches. The V gene's germline CDR1 is SGHTA and CDR2 FQGNSA. The CDR3 consists of 15 residues. CDR3 sequence (DNA): TGTGCCAGCAGCTTGCGCGGGAGGCCCCAAGAGACCCAGTACTTC. Encoded protein: CASSLRGRPQETQYF.

The chain employs TRBV5-5 and TRBJ1-2, with D possibly TRBD1 on 5 matching bases. Trimming shortened V by 7 bases and J by 4 bases, and 14 bases separated the two germline ends. CDR3 length equals 13 residues. Per the germline V gene, CDR1 is SGHKS and CDR2 is YYEKEE (reference sequence). The CDR3 here is CASGDLGGYGYTF. For the CDR3, the DNA is TGTGCCAGCGGGGACCTCGGGGGCTATGGCTACACCTTC.

This clone was observed a handful of times. The chain has TRBV18 and TRBJ2-3; TRBD1 matches at 7 bases. V lost 1 base to trimming and J lost 6 bases; unmatched junction nucleotides: 4. The CDR3 loop spans 14 amino acids. Germline V CDR1 and CDR2: KGHSH, LQKENI. The CDR3 coding sequence is TGTGCCAGCTCACCACGACAGGGTTGGGATACGCAGTATTTT. It translates to CASSPRQGWDTQYF.

The genes are TRBV27 and TRBJ1-1; maybe TRBD1 (5 bases). V gave up 3 bases and J gave up 7 bases, with 12 bases separating them. The CDR3 has 13 residues. Germline loops: CDR1 MNHEY, CDR2 SMNVEV (reference sequence). The CDR3 protein is CASSFGGGGEAFF. As DNA, the CDR3 is TGTGCCAGCAGTTTTGGCGGGGGTGGTGAAGCTTTCTTT.

This clone has a handful of counts. The rearrangement uses TRBV5-1 and TRBJ2-7, with 8 bases lining up with TRBD1. Trimming cost V 4 bases and J 3 bases; bases outside gene matches: 6. The CDR3 spans 14 residues. Looked up from germline, CDR1 is SGHRS and CDR2 is YFSETQ. The CDR3 DNA sequence: TGCGCCAGCAGCCTACAGGGGGATGTCTACGAGCAGTACTTC. Protein: CASSLQGDVYEQYF. Full variable domain (rest looked up from reference TRBV5-1 and TRBJ2-7): KAGVTQTPRYLIKTRGQQVTLSCSPISGHRSVSWYQQTPGQGLQFLFEYFSETQRNKGNFPGRFSGRQFSNSRSEMNVSTLELGDSALYLCASSLQGDVYEQYFGPGTRLTVT.

This chain connects TRBV11-2 to TRBJ2-3, with 9 positions matching TRBD2. This CDR3 has 18 residues. Germline lookup yields CDR1 SGHAT and CDR2 FQNNGV. V gave up 0 bases and J gave up 2 bases; unmatched junction bases: 9. CDR3 bases: TGTGCCAGCAGCTTAGATAGGTTTAGCGGGGGTTCCACAGATACGCAGTATTTT. It codes for CASSLDRFSGGSTDTQYF.

The rearrangement uses TRBV13 and TRBJ2-7, with TRBD2 as a possible D gene (6 bases). Germline CDR1 is PRHDT and CDR2 is FYEKMQ (reference sequence). The CDR3 sequence is 12 residues long. V dropped 6 bases and J dropped 8 bases, with 14 bases sitting between them. CDR3 region: CASRTSLAKQYF. CDR3 nucleotide sequence: TGTGCCAGCAGAACCAGCCTAGCGAAGCAGTACTTC. Full variable domain (outside the CDR3, taken from reference TRBV13 and TRBJ2-7): AAGVIQSPRHLIKEKRETATLKCYPIPRHDTVYWYQQGPGQDPQFLISFYEKMQSDKGSIPDRFSAQQFSDYHSELNMSSLELGDSALYFCASRTSLAKQYFGPGTRLTVT.